These 15 T cell receptor beta chains share one sample of origin, sequenced in a study of T cells in Graves' hyperthyroidism and ophthalmopathy. RNA transcripts gave rise to amplified TCR beta CDR3 regions. In the first-round RT-PCR of the TCR CDR3, the HTBI primer set was used. TCRdb independently ran MiXCR on the multiplex PCR reads; one entry per CDR3 protein. The sample lists about 130,000 distinct CDR3 sequences, 22% occurring once. Material: blood. The receptors stem from a woman aged 45-60 years with Graves' hyperthyroidism that later progressed to Graves' ophthalmopathy.

This clonotype was observed at least ten times. The rearrangement uses TRBV28 and TRBJ1-1, with D perhaps TRBD1 (5 bases). Germline V gene data show CDR1 as MDHEN and CDR2 as SYDVKM. V dropped 2 bases and J dropped 5 bases, with 15 bases sitting between them. CDR3 size: 15 residues. This CDR3 reads CASSLIPGMGTEAFF. CDR3 coding DNA: TGTGCCAGCAGTTTAATACCAGGGATGGGGACTGAAGCTTTCTTT. Full variable domain (outside the CDR3, taken from reference TRBV28 and TRBJ1-1): DVKVTQSSRYLVKRTGEKVFLECVQDMDHENMFWYRQDPGLGLRLIYFSYDVKMKEKGDIPEGYSVSREKKERFSLILESASTNQTSMYLCASSLIPGMGTEAFFGQGTRLTVV.

The DNA of the CDR3 is TGTGCCAGCAGAGAGGGGGGGAACACTGAAGCTTTCTTT. Its translation is CASREGGNTEAFF. The gene calls are TRBV7-9 and TRBJ1-1; D is possibly TRBD1 (6 bases). This CDR3 has 13 residues. Trimming removed 6 bases at V and 1 base at J, with 9 bases between. CDR1 and CDR2 from the germline V gene are SEHNR and FQNEAQ (reference sequence).

The chain carries TRBV29-1 and TRBJ2-3; D perhaps matches TRBD2 (5 bases). CDR1 and CDR2 (germline): SQVTM, ANQGSEA. CDR3 size: 13 residues. V dropped 4 bases and J dropped 8 bases, with 16 bases sitting between them. Here the CDR3 DNA reads TGCAGCGTTGGGGCTGATGGTCGGGGTACGCAGTATTTT. Translation: CSVGADGRGTQYF.

In its sample, this clonotype was seen many times. The chain uses TRBV20-1 and TRBJ2-7, with TRBD2 matching over 7 bases. This CDR3 comprises 15 residues. The trim removed 0 bases at V and 3 bases at J, leaving 8 bases unmatched. CDR1 is DFQATT and CDR2 is SNEGSKA in the germline V gene (reference sequence). CDR3: CSARDTGTTFYEQYF. The CDR3 DNA is TGCAGTGCTAGAGATACTGGGACTACCTTCTACGAGCAGTACTTC.

This clonotype appeared many times. The chain combines TRBV29-1 with TRBJ1-1; possible D gene TRBD1, 5 bases. Germline values: CDR1 SQVTM, CDR2 ANQGSEA. This CDR3 contains 12 residues. With 6 bases removed from V and 4 bases from J, the gap between germline ends came to 12 bases. CDR3 DNA: TGCAGCGTCCGGACGGGGGGCACTGAAGCTTTCTTT. It codes for CSVRTGGTEAFF. Combining the CDR3 with reference TRBV29-1 and TRBJ1-1 gives the whole variable domain SAVISQKPSRDICQRGTSLTIQCQVDSQVTMMFWYRQQPGQSLTLIATANQGSEATYESGFVIDKFPISRPNLTFSTLTVSNMSPEDSSIYLCSVRTGGTEAFFGQGTRLTVV.

This chain uses TRBV4-1 with TRBJ2-1, with 9 bases identical to TRBD2. J was trimmed by 8 bases and V by 4 bases; bases with no gene match: 9. The CDR3 is 15 amino acids. Germline V gives CDR1 MGHRA, CDR2 YSYEKL. The CDR3 loop reads CASSPGGSGSDEQFF. CDR3 nucleotides: TGCGCCAGCAGCCCAGGAGGTAGCGGGAGCGATGAGCAGTTCTTC.

The rearrangement joins TRBV5-4 to TRBJ2-1; possible D gene TRBD1, 5 bases. The CDR3 extends over 14 amino acids. Germline lookup yields CDR1 SGHNT and CDR2 YYREEE (reference sequence). V lost 5 bases, J lost 12 bases, and 21 bases lay in between. CDR3 protein: CASRIDQGDRGQFF. Here the CDR3 DNA reads TGTGCCAGCAGGATAGATCAGGGTGACCGCGGGCAGTTCTTC.

This clonotype was counted at least ten times. The gene calls are TRBV27 and TRBJ2-7, with 8 bases fitting TRBD1. This CDR3 is built from 15 residues. V lost 8 bases, J lost 7 bases, and 16 bases stayed unmatched. CDR1 is MNHEY, CDR2 SMNVEV, per germline (reference sequence). In DNA, the CDR3 is TGTGCCAGCTCGGTCCCCGGGACAGGACGGTGGGAGCAGTACTTC. Protein product: CASSVPGTGRWEQYF.

V usage is TRBV19 and J usage is TRBJ2-2; 8 positions match TRBD2. Germline CDR1 reads LNHDA; CDR2 reads SQIVND (reference sequence). V shed 4 bases and J 5 bases; nucleotides not matched to a gene: 9. CDR3 length equals 16 residues. CDR3 in amino acids: CASSSQTSVVTGELFF. In DNA form, the CDR3 reads TGTGCCAGTAGTAGCCAGACTAGCGTAGTAACCGGGGAGCTGTTTTTT.

This clonotype was counted many times. The chain is built from TRBV20-1 and TRBJ1-2; 8 bases map to TRBD1. The CDR3 sequence is 14 residues long. The J segment lost 6 bases and the V segment lost 5 bases, leaving 11 bases of the junction unmatched. Germline CDR1 DFQATT, CDR2 SNEGSKA (reference sequence). The CDR3 DNA reads as TGCAGTGCTTTACAGGGGGTTTACGGAAATGGCTACACCTTC. Translated: CSALQGVYGNGYTF.

The chain combines TRBV27 with TRBJ2-7, with 10 bases aligning to TRBD1. V shed 5 bases and J 3 bases; nucleotides not matched to a gene: 13. Germline CDR1 and CDR2: MNHEY and SMNVEV (reference sequence). The CDR3 is 17 amino acids. The CDR3 DNA reads TGTGCCAGCAGTCCGCCCCCACAAAGGACAGGGGGCTACGAGCAGTACTTC. Protein product: CASSPPPQRTGGYEQYF.

The chain carries TRBV2 and TRBJ1-1; D remains unclear. The germline gives CDR1 SNHLY, CDR2 FYNNEI. V lost 6 bases to trimming and J lost 4 bases, with 15 bases between them. This CDR3 has 14 amino acids. CDR3 sequence reads: CASRKGSSSTEAFF. CDR3 sequence (DNA): TGTGCCAGCAGGAAAGGATCTTCTTCCACTGAAGCTTTCTTT.

The CDR3 loop is CASSQLPGELFF. In nucleotides, the CDR3 is TGTGCCAGCAGCCAACTTCCCGGGGAGCTGTTTTTT. The rearrangement uses TRBV14 and TRBJ2-2; D gene unclear. CDR3 length equals 12 residues. V lost 2 bases to trimming and J lost 6 bases, with 4 bases between them. Germline V gene sequence: CDR1 SGHDN, CDR2 FVKESK. The complete variable domain, with remaining parts taken from reference TRBV14 and TRBJ2-2, reads EAGVTQFPSHSVIEKGQTVTLRCDPISGHDNLYWYRRVMGKEIKFLLHFVKESKQDESGMPNNRFLAERTGGTYSTLKVQPAELEDSGVYFCASSQLPGELFFGEGSRLTVL.

This clonotype was recorded at least ten times. The chain carries TRBV6-1 and TRBJ2-2; 9 bases are shared with TRBD2. The germline gives CDR1 MNHNS, CDR2 SASEGT. V was clipped by 5 bases and J by 0 bases; unmatched bases: 1. This CDR3 contains 15 residues. In DNA, the CDR3 is TGTGCCAGCAGTAGCGGGGGGACGAACACCGGGGAGCTGTTTTTT. Amino acid sequence: CASSSGGTNTGELFF.

The genes are TRBV28 and TRBJ1-1; 12 positions agree with TRBD1. The CDR3 has 16 amino acids. The germline gives CDR1 MDHEN, CDR2 SYDVKM. The V gene end was trimmed by 7 bases and the J gene end by 5 bases; junction bases not matched to a gene: 11. CDR3 sequence: CASNPRDRGPGTEAFF. The CDR3 bases are TGTGCCAGCAACCCCCGGGACAGGGGGCCAGGTACTGAAGCTTTCTTT.